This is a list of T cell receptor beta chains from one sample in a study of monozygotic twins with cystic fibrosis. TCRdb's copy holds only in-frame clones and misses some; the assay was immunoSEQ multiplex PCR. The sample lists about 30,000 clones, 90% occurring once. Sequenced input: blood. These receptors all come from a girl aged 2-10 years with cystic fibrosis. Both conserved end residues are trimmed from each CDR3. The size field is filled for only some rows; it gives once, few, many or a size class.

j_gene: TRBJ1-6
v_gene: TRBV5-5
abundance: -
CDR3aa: ASSFLPGQVNSPLH

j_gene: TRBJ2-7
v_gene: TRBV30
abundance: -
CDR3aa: AWSGTDWGYEQY

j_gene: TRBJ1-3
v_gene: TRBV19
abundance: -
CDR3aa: ASSIWASSGNTIY

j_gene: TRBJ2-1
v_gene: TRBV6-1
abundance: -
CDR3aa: ASSADRRGVNNEQF

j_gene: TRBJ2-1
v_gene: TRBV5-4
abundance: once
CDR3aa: ASSLDPSGQDEQF

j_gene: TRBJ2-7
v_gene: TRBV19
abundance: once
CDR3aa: ASSHMSTPEEQY

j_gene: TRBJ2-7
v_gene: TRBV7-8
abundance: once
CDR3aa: ASTFRGQGYEQY

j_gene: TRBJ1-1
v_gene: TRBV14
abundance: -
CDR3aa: ASSLRIREEAF

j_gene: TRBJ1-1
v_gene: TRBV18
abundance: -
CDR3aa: ASSPPGLTGTNTEAF

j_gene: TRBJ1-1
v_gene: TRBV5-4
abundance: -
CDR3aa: ASSSLQGVTEAF

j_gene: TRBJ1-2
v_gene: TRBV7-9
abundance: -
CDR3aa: ASSFPTGSHGYT

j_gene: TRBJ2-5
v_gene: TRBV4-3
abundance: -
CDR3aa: ASSQDFRNPGPRRAETQY

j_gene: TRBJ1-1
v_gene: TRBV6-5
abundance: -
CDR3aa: ASSYHVGGTEAF

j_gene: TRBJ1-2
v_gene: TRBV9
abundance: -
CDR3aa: ASSVQQGRGYT

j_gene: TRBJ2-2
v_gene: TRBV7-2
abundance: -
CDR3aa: ASSLAGDELF

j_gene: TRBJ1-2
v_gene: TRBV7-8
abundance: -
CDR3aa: ASSLAQTGSGGYT

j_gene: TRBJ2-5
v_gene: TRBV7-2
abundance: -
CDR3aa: ASSLVPVVGSQAQY

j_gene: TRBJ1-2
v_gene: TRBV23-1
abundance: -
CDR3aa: ASSQSRGRDYGYT

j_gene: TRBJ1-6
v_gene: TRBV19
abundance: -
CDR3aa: ASSIGFRDSPLH

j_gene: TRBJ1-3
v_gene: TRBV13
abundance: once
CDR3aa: ASSEDTTGNTIY